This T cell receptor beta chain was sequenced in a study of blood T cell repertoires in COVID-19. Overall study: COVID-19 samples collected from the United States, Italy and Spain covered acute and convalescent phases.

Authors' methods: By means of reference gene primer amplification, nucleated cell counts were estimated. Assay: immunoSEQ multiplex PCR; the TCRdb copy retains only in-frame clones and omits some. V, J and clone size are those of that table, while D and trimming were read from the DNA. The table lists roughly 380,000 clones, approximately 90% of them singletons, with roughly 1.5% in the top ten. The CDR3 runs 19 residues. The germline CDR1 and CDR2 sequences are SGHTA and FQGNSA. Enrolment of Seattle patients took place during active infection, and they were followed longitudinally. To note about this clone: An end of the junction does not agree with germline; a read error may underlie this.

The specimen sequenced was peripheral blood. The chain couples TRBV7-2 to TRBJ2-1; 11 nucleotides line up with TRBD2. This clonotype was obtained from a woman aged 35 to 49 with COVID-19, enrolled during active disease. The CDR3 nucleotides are TGTGCCAGCAGCTCCCCCCGTCGGCTTAGCGGGGGGGGGTACAGTGAGCAGTTCTTC. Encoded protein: CASSSPRRLSGGGYSEQFF.